The present T cell receptor beta chain was sequenced within a study of shared clonotypes between healthy human individuals. About the research overall: Those who served as donors were two women and three men between the ages of 18 and 49.

General study results and limits: Sampling covered nothing but blood. Tissue TCR repertoires likely differ from those found in blood.

Splitting of each subset's genomic DNA was done evenly across several immunoSEQ plates. Assay used: immunoSEQ multiplex PCR; TCRdb lists only in-frame clones, some missing. This table holds about 490,000 clones, 76% found once. The germline CDR1 and CDR2 sequences are GTSNPN and SVGIG (reference sequence). Unmatched junction bases numbered 5, after V lost 3 bases and J lost 4 bases. This CDR3 spans 14 amino acids. This clone was seen more than once but under ten times. The target antigen is unknown. Free of recent acute infections or vaccinations, the donors were healthy HIV-negative adults. This sequence originates from a woman between 40 and 50 years old in good health. Some clones in this sample may be carry-over from other donors' samples. V and J are TRBV30 and TRBJ1-2; 10 bases align to TRBD1. Sequenced: PBMCs. CDR3 loop: CAWSRDRGSYGYTF. Here the CDR3 DNA reads TGTGCCTGGAGCCGGGACAGGGGATCCTATGGCTACACCTTC.